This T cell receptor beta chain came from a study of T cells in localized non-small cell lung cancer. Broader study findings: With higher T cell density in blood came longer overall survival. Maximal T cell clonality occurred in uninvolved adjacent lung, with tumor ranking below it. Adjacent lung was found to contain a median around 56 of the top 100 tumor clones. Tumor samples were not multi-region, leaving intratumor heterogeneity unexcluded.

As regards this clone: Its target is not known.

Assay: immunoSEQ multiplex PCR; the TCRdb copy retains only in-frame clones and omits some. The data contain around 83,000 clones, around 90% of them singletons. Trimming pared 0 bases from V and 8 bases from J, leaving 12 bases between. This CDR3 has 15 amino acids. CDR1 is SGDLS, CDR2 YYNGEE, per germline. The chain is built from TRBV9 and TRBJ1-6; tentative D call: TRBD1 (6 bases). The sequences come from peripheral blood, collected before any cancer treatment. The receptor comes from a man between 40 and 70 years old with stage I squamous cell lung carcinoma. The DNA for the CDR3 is TGTGCCAGCAGCGTAGATCCAGGGGAAGATTCACCCCTCCACTTT. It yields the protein CASSVDPGEDSPLHF. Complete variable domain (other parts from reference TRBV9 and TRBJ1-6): DSGVTQTPKHLITATGQRVTLRCSPRSGDLSVYWYQQSLDQGLQFLIQYYNGEERAKGNILERFSAQQFPDLHSELNLSSLELGDSALYFCASSVDPGEDSPLHFGNGTRLTVT.